This TCR beta chain is drawn from a study of T cells in tuberculosis. Study-wide context: A South African cohort included IGRA-negative adolescents, latently infected IGRA-positive adolescents and adults with active tuberculosis. The study, taken as a whole, reports: Smaller distances to GMM-specific TCRs suggested their expansion in active tuberculosis.

As concerns this clone: The antigen remains undetermined.

This CDR3 region has 13 residues. CDR1 is SGDLS and CDR2 is YYNGEE in the germline V gene. V was shortened by 2 bases and J by 4 bases, with 9 bases between the two germline ends. Only in-frame clones appear in the TCRdb table, and some are missing; sequencing was by immunoSEQ multiplex PCR. The table records tens of thousands of clones, around nine tenths of them present only once. The sequencing sample was made of PBMCs. V gene TRBV9 combines with J gene TRBJ1-1; tentatively, D is TRBD1 (6 bases). The sequence derives from a donor aged 10 to 29 with latent tuberculosis or without tuberculosis infection. Some clones in this sample may be carry-over from other donors' samples. CDR3 residues: CASSVQGSTEAFF. The CDR3 nucleotides read TGTGCCAGCAGCGTTCAGGGGTCCACTGAAGCTTTCTTT.